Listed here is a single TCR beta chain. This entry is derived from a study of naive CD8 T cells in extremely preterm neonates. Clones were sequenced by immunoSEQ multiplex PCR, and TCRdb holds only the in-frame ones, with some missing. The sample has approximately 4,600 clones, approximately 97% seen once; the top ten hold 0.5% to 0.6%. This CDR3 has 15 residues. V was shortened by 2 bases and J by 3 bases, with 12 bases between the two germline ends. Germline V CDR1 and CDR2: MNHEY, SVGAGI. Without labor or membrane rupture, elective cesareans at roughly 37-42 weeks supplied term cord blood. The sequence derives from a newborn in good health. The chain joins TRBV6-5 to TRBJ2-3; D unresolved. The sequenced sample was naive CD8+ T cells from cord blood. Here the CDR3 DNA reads TGTGCCAGCAGTTACGCGGAACGAGGAACAGATACGCAGTATTTT. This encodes CASSYAERGTDTQYF.